These 12 T cell receptor beta chains originate from one sample sequenced in a study of vaccination and CD4 T cells after COVID-19. The sample's treatment: approximately nine-day PBMC culture with coronavirus spike peptide pools or control peptides (ViraFEST assay). The Oncomine TCR Beta short-read assay sequenced DNA from cultured CD4+ T cells. TCRdb re-called the PCR reads through MiXCR, storing one row per CDR3 protein. The sample contains under 9,500 distinct CDR3 sequences, just under 65% of which appear only once. For these receptors, no antigen is known. Sequenced: CD4+ T cells from blood, cultured in vitro. These TCRs come from a human donor who had recovered from COVID-19.

This chain links TRBV6-1 with TRBJ1-2; D gene unclear. Trimming stripped 5 bases from V and 4 bases from J, with 8 bases between. The CDR3 runs 12 residues. CDR1 is MNHNS, CDR2 SASEGT, per germline. The CDR3 sequence is CASSPDTYGYTF. The CDR3 nucleotides are TGTGCCAGCAGTCCCGACACCTATGGCTACACCTTC.

This chain uses TRBV12-3 or TRBV12-4 with TRBJ2-4; the match to TRBD1 covers 9 bases. This CDR3 is built from 14 residues. V was pared by 4 bases and J by 8 bases, with 6 bases of the junction left unmatched. The CDR3 region has the DNA TGTGCCAGCAGTTCCCCAAGGACAGGGGACATTCAGTACTTC. Translated: CASSSPRTGDIQYF.

The chain recombines TRBV30 with TRBJ1-1, with D unclear. V gave up 6 bases and J gave up 1 base, with 12 bases separating them. Germline CDR1 GTSNPN, CDR2 SVGIG (reference sequence). The CDR3 is made up of 13 amino acids. CDR3 in DNA: TGTGCCTGTCGTGGGGATAAGAACACTGAAGCTTTCTTT. It is translated as CACRGDKNTEAFF.

The rearrangement links TRBV6-5 to TRBJ2-1; the D gene could be TRBD1 or TRBD2 (5 bases each). Per the germline V gene, CDR1 is MNHEY and CDR2 is SVGAGI. V shed 0 bases and J shed 15 bases, with 27 bases lying between them. This CDR3 region has 17 residues. The CDR3 DNA is TGTGCCAGCAGTTACTCGACCGCCGAGGGGATGACTACGGGGACGTTCTTC. Translation gives CASSYSTAEGMTTGTFF.

The chain couples TRBV11-3 to TRBJ2-5; possible D gene TRBD2, 5 bases. CDR1 is SGHNT, CDR2 YENEEA, per germline. V lost 5 bases and J lost 5, with 15 bases in between. The CDR3 contains 14 residues. The CDR3 DNA reads as TGTGCCAGCAGCCGACGGACTCGGCGGGAGACCCAGTACTTC. This translates into CASSRRTRRETQYF.

The chain links TRBV20-1 to TRBJ1-5; D gene uncertain. The CDR3 totals 13 residues. Trimming left V 0 bases short and J 0 bases short, with 3 bases between. Germline-derived CDR1 and CDR2 are DFQATT and SNEGSKA (reference sequence). DNA for the CDR3: TGCAGTGCTAGAGATTTTAGCAATCAGCCCCAGCATTTT. The encoded protein is CSARDFSNQPQHF.

V gene TRBV20-1 combines with J gene TRBJ1-1; possible D gene TRBD1, 6 bases. Germline-derived CDR1 and CDR2 are DFQATT and SNEGSKA (reference sequence). The V and J ends lost 2 bases and 0 bases respectively, with 10 bases between them. This CDR3 has 14 amino acids. The CDR3 nucleotides read TGCAGTGCTAGATCAGGGGCGATGAACACTGAAGCTTTCTTT. Protein product: CSARSGAMNTEAFF.

This chain's CDR3 is CASRLLPQGQPQHF. The CDR3 DNA reads as TGTGCAAGTCGCTTGCTACCACAGGGGCAGCCCCAGCATTTT. This sequence joins TRBV12-2 and TRBJ1-5; TRBD1, the table's D call, was not compared with the DNA. TRBV12-2 is reported as a pseudogene. The CDR3 spans 14 residues.

The V gene is TRBV11-3, the J gene TRBJ2-7; the match to TRBD2 covers 11 bases. Germline CDR1 SGHNT, CDR2 YENEEA. Trimming took 5 bases from V and 6 from J; bases not matched to a gene: 9. The length of the CDR3 is 15 residues. As DNA, the CDR3 is TGTGCCAGCAGCCCCTTAGCGGGGGGGCCCCTCGAGCAGTACTTC. It encodes CASSPLAGGPLEQYF.

This chain joins TRBV7-8 and TRBJ1-1, with D possibly being TRBD1 (6 bases). This CDR3 is 13 amino acids long. The V end lost 1 base, the J end lost 14 bases, and 17 bases lay between the germline ends. Germline loops: CDR1 SGHVS, CDR2 FQNEAQ. Here the CDR3 DNA reads TGTGCCAGCAGCTTAGTGCGTGCGGGACATCCCTTCTTT. It specifies CASSLVRAGHPFF.

The chain carries TRBV6-5 and TRBJ1-1; D is uncertain. There are 11 residues in the CDR3. CDR1 and CDR2 (germline): MNHEY, SVGAGI. V lost 4 bases, J lost 10 bases, and 10 bases lay in between. The CDR3: CASSSGRLAFF. CDR3 bases: TGTGCCAGCAGTTCCGGACGGCTAGCTTTCTTT.

The J gene is TRBJ2-7, the V gene TRBV10-3; D call uncertain. V shed 8 bases and J shed 3 bases, with 8 bases lying between them. Germline-derived CDR1 and CDR2 are ENHRY and SYGVKD. CDR3 length: 11 residues. CDR3 nucleotide sequence: TGTGCCATCCTCAAAAACTACGAGCAGTACTTC. Its protein product is CAILKNYEQYF.